Listed below are T cell receptor beta chains from one sample, sequenced in a study of blood T cell repertoires in COVID-19. Sequencing was performed with immunoSEQ multiplex PCR; in TCRdb, only in-frame clones are kept and a portion is missing. In the table there are under 250,000 clones, roughly four fifths of which are singletons. The sequenced sample was PBMCs or T cells enriched from blood (not recorded which). These receptors came from a woman aged 40 to 55 who had been exposed to COVID-19. The CDR3 runs from the conserved cysteine through the conserved F or W. D genes are given only for firm matches. Clone size is shown for a subset of rows, as once, few, many or a class of expanded clone.

clone size,J gene,D gene,V gene,CDR3 DNA,CDR3 protein
once,TRBJ1-4,NA,TRBV27,TGTGCCAGCAGTTTCGGACGGGGGGAAGGAAAACTGTTTTTT,CASSFGRGEGKLFF
NA,TRBJ2-3,NA,TRBV3-1/TRBV3-2,TGTGCCAGCAGCCAACCCCGAGGGAGTGCGCAGTATTTT,CASSQPRGSAQYF
NA,TRBJ1-2,TRBD1,TRBV9,TGTGCCAGCAGCCTCGGGACAGGGTCCTATGGCTACACCTTC,CASSLGTGSYGYTF
NA,TRBJ2-7,TRBD1,TRBV29-1,TGCAGCGTTCTCCTGGGACAGTACGAGCAGTACTTC,CSVLLGQYEQYF
NA,TRBJ2-7,TRBD2,TRBV5-3,TGTGCCAGAAGCTTGGCGGGGGGGATCTCCTACGAGCAGTACTTC,CARSLAGGISYEQYF
few,TRBJ2-2,TRBD2,TRBV7-2,TGTGCCAGCAGCTTAGGAGCGGCGGGGGGTAACACCGGGGAGCTGTTTTTT,CASSLGAAGGNTGELFF
NA,TRBJ1-1,NA,TRBV19,TGTGCCAGTAGTAGGAGGGTGAACACTGAAGCTTTCTTT,CASSRRVNTEAFF
NA,TRBJ2-3,NA,TRBV2,TGTGCCAGCAGAGTCCTCGGGGAAGGTACGCAGTATTTT,CASRVLGEGTQYF
NA,TRBJ1-2,NA,TRBV14,TGTGCCAGCAGCCAAGATCAGAGGGACTATGGCTACACCTTC,CASSQDQRDYGYTF
NA,TRBJ2-1,TRBD2,TRBV19,TGTGCCAGTAGTATTGGGGGGGGAACCTACAATGAGCAGTTCTTC,CASSIGGGTYNEQFF
NA,TRBJ2-1,TRBD2,TRBV3-1/TRBV3-2,TGTGCCAGCAGCCCGTCGGGGGGGCGGGGCAATGAGCAGTTCTTC,CASSPSGGRGNEQFF
NA,TRBJ2-1,TRBD1,TRBV10-3,TGTGCCATCAGTGGGACAGGGGGAGCCACGGTCGATGAGCAGTTCTTC,CAISGTGGATVDEQFF
NA,TRBJ1-2,NA,TRBV28,TGTGCCAGCACTTGGGGCCAGGGCATCTTGGGCTACACCTTC,CASTWGQGILGYTF
NA,TRBJ1-1,NA,TRBV5-4,TGTGCCAGCAGCTTAACACAGAACACTGAAGCTTTCTTT,CASSLTQNTEAFF
once,TRBJ2-4,NA,TRBV6-5,TGTGCCTCCCCGGACAGTGACAAAAACATTCAGTACTTC,CASPDSDKNIQYF
NA,TRBJ2-3,TRBD1,TRBV15,TGTGCCACCAGCAGAGCGCGACAGGGGGCTACAGATACGCAGTATTTT,CATSRARQGATDTQYF
NA,TRBJ2-4,NA,TRBV10-3,TGTGCCATCAGTGACCAGGGGCTCGGCAAAAACATTCAGTACTTC,CAISDQGLGKNIQYF